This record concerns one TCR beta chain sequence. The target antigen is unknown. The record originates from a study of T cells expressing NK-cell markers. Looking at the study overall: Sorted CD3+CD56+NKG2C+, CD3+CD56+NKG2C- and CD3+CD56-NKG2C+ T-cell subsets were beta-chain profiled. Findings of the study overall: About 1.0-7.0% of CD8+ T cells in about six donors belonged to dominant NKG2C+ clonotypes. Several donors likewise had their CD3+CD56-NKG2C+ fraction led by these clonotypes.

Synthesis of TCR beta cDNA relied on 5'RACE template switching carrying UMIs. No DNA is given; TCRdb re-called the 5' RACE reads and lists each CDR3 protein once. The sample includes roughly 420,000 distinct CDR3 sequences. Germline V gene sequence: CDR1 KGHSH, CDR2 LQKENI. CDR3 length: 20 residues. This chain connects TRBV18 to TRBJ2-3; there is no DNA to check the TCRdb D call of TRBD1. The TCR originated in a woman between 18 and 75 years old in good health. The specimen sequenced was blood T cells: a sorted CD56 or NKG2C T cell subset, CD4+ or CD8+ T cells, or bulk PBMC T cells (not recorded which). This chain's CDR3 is CASSPLPPFGGGLSTDTQYF.